This T cell receptor beta chain stems from a study of cytomegalovirus exposure and HLA in healthy donors. Whole-study results and caveats: A later analysis linked a missense DCLRE1C variant to TCR beta V- and J-gene trimming.

Comments on this clone: Its antigen is unknown.

Recording of this donor's CMV serostatus was not done. The PCR was carried out with 60 Vbeta primers and 13 Jbeta primers. Assay: immunoSEQ multiplex PCR; the TCRdb copy retains only in-frame clones and omits some. The sample consists of around 150,000 clones, roughly 77% of them appearing once. The CDR3 has 14 residues. V lost 3 bases, J lost 0 bases, and 6 bases lay in between. Germline V CDR1 and CDR2: SNHLY, FYNNEI. Sequencing was carried out using PBMCs. The chain employs TRBV2 and TRBJ1-5; D not certain. The TCR originated in a man in his thirties or forties in good health. The CDR3 DNA reads TGTGCCAGCAGTGACACTTTTAGCAATCAGCCCCAGCATTTT. It encodes CASSDTFSNQPQHF.